This TCR beta chain is from a study of blood T cell repertoires in COVID-19. At the level of the study: Sites in the United States, Italy and Spain provided acute and convalescent COVID-19 samples. T cells, B-cell-depleted T cells, or PBMCs provided the cDNA or gDNA that served as material.

Original handling: It was from reference gene primer amplification that nucleated cell counts were estimated. This table comes from immunoSEQ multiplex PCR, and its TCRdb copy is limited to in-frame clones, with some not included. That table supplies the V and J calls and clone size; D and trimming were determined from the DNA. The data contain a few hundred thousand clones, roughly 88% of them singletons. With 0 bases removed from V and 6 bases from J, the gap between germline ends came to 18 bases. This CDR3 has 16 residues. This clone turned up a few times. The source material was peripheral blood. The chain joins TRBV23-1 to TRBJ2-7, with a weak D call TRBD2 (6 bases). TRBV23-1 falls under the ORF class, with uncertain function. The sequence was obtained from a young woman who had recovered from COVID-19. The CDR3 DNA reads as TGCGCCAGCAGTCAATCAGGCGAGGATCAGGGACTCGAGCAGTACTTC. Protein: CASSQSGEDQGLEQYF.